The clone carrying this TCR beta chain was seen ten or more times. The antigen remains undetermined. Alongside a J-beta primer mix, a sample-barcoded 5' primer served in a second PCR lasting about 7 to 12 cycles. Researchers report that a template-switch adaptor with 12 random nucleotides tagged each cDNA molecule. MiXCR was run by TCRdb on the 5' RACE reads, yielding one entry per CDR3 protein. The sample contains 650,000 or so distinct CDR3 sequences, under 65% of which appear only once. The ends were cut back, 7 bases at V and 2 bases at J, with 9 bases in the middle. The CDR3 loop spans 13 amino acids. The data belong to a study of blood T cells in healthy people across ages. Study conclusions and caveats: The fall in TCR beta diversity per million T cells was roughly linear with age.

The receptor was isolated from a woman over 75 in good health. Sequences were obtained from blood. The chain has TRBV12-3 or TRBV12-4 and TRBJ2-4, with D perhaps matching TRBD1 (5 bases). The chain's CDR3 is CASKGQTKNIQYF. The CDR3 DNA is TGTGCCAGCAAGGGGCAAACCAAAAACATTCAGTACTTC.